The clone carrying this T cell receptor (beta chain) was observed a few times. Its cognate antigen is unknown. Donors gave 8 to 10 milliliters of peripheral blood apiece. The data were obtained in a study of blood T cells in healthy people across ages. A second PCR of roughly 7 to 11 cycles used a sample-barcoded 5' primer and a J-beta primer mix. Via MiXCR, TCRdb re-called the 5' RACE reads, giving one row per CDR3 protein. The sample holds nearly 800,000 distinct CDR3 sequences, around 25% seen once. Study-wide results and caveats: Strong correlation was found linking TCR beta diversity to naive T cell percentage.

CDR1 SGHRS and CDR2 YFSETQ come from the germline V gene. This CDR3 has 16 residues. These sequences were also reported in another study, on T cells of mothers and their children. This second report adds: An overlap that was slightly higher, though non-significant, was seen in related mother-child pairs versus unrelated pairs.

The TCR was taken from a boy aged 10-17 years in good health. Source material: blood. The rearrangement uses TRBV5-1 and TRBJ2-5, with TRBD2 identical over 12 bases. The end of the DNA aligns better with TRBJ2-1, so the J call may be wrong. The CDR3 bases are TGCGCCAGCAGCTCTCGACTAGCGGGAGATTACAATGAGCAGTTCTTC. Its translation: CASSSRLAGDYNEQFF.